Listed here are 25 T cell receptor beta chains from one sample, sequenced in a study of cytomegalovirus exposure and HLA in healthy donors. PCR was performed using 60 Vbeta and 13 Jbeta primers. The data were produced by immunoSEQ multiplex PCR, yet TCRdb's version contains in-frame clones alone and is incomplete. The data hold about 190,000 clones, with 80% to 85% observed a single time. Sequencing input: PBMCs. The receptors originated from a boy aged 5-17 years in good health and CMV-seronegative.

This chain joins TRBV15 and TRBJ1-2; D is undetermined. V gave up 4 bases and J gave up 1 base, with 7 bases separating them. From germline, CDR1 is LNHNV and CDR2 YYDKDF (reference sequence). The CDR3 length is 13 residues. The CDR3 DNA sequence: TGTGCCACCAGCAACCAGCGTAACTATGGCTACACCTTC. Amino acid sequence: CATSNQRNYGYTF. Full variable domain (rest looked up from reference TRBV15 and TRBJ1-2): DAMVIQNPRYQVTQFGKPVTLSCSQTLNHNVMYWYQQKSSQAPKLLFHYYDKDFNNEADTPDNFQSRRPNTSFCFLDIRSPGLGDTAMYLCATSNQRNYGYTFGSGTRLTVV.

V usage is TRBV14 and J usage is TRBJ2-7, with 7 bases matching TRBD1. This CDR3 is 12 amino acids long. The V gene's germline CDR1 is SGHDN and CDR2 FVKESK. Trimming at V came to 2 bases and at J to 6 bases, leaving 1 base not matched to a gene. The CDR3 region has the DNA TGTGCCAGCAGCCAAAGGGGGCGCGAGCAGTACTTC. Its translation: CASSQRGREQYF.

Here the CDR3 reads CASIRTQGAYEQYF. CDR3 nucleotides: TGTGCCAGCATCCGAACTCAGGGGGCCTACGAGCAGTACTTC. The gene calls are TRBV27 and TRBJ2-7; TRBD1 matches 7 bases. Germline CDR1 and CDR2: MNHEY and SMNVEV (reference sequence). The CDR3 length is 14 residues. The J segment lost 2 bases and the V segment lost 7 bases, leaving 8 bases of the junction unmatched.

V gene TRBV25-1 combines with J gene TRBJ2-7, with 15 bases fitting TRBD2. With 3 bases clipped from V and 0 bases from J, the junction kept 3 bases outside the gene matches. From germline, CDR1 is MGHDK and CDR2 SYGVNS. This CDR3 has 17 amino acids. For the CDR3, the DNA is TGTGCCAGCAGTGACTTGGGACTAGCGGGAGGCTCCTACGAGCAGTACTTC. It specifies CASSDLGLAGGSYEQYF.

The gene calls are TRBV9 and TRBJ1-1, with 7 bases aligning to TRBD1. CDR3 length: 14 residues. Trimming took 2 bases from V and 1 from J; bases not matched to a gene: 2. The germline V gene has CDR1 SGDLS and CDR2 YYNGEE. The CDR3, as DNA: TGTGCCAGCAGCGTCGGGACAGCGAACACTGAAGCTTTCTTT. Amino acid sequence: CASSVGTANTEAFF.

The rearrangement links TRBV7-2 to TRBJ1-5; D might be TRBD1 (6 bases). Germline V gene lookup returns CDR1 SGHTA and CDR2 FQGNSA. The CDR3 runs 17 residues. V dropped 1 base and J dropped 0 bases, with 13 bases sitting between them. Written as DNA, the CDR3 is TGTGCCAGCAGCTTAGGTACCGGGACATATAGCAATCAGCCCCAGCATTTT. Protein: CASSLGTGTYSNQPQHF. Supplemented by reference TRBV7-2 and TRBJ1-5, the full variable domain reads GAGVSQSPSNKVTEKGKDVELRCDPISGHTALYWYRQSLGQGLEFLIYFQGNSAPDKSGLPSDRFSAERTGGSVSTLTIQRTQQEDSAVYLCASSLGTGTYSNQPQHFGDGTRLSIL.

This rearrangement joins TRBV20-1 to TRBJ1-2; D ambiguous. This CDR3 has 11 amino acids. V was pared by 5 bases and J by 1 base, with 5 bases between. Germline CDR1 reads DFQATT; CDR2 reads SNEGSKA (reference sequence). Written as DNA, the CDR3 is TGCAGTGCTCAGGATAACTATGGCTACACCTTC. Protein: CSAQDNYGYTF.

The chain is built from TRBV2 and TRBJ2-5; 11 bases fit TRBD2. After removal of 4 bases from V and 12 bases from J, the junction contained 19 bases not matched to a gene. Per germline, CDR1 SNHLY and CDR2 FYNNEI. The CDR3 is 17 amino acids. The CDR3 is CASSAAPPWASGGQEYF. The CDR3, as DNA: TGTGCCAGCAGTGCAGCTCCCCCGTGGGCTAGCGGGGGGCAGGAGTACTTC.

The chain is built from TRBV19 and TRBJ1-1, with D unresolved. The CDR3 is 13 residues long. The germline V and J ends were trimmed by 6 bases and 10 bases, with 18 bases remaining between them. CDR1 is LNHDA and CDR2 is SQIVND in the germline V gene (reference sequence). Here the CDR3 DNA reads TGTGCCAGTAGCTATGGAGGGCAGGTTGGAGCTTTCTTT. It translates to CASSYGGQVGAFF.

CDR3 sequence reads: CASSLGRSGGETQYF. The CDR3 region has the DNA TGCGCCAGCAGCTTGGGCCGAAGCGGAGGGGAGACCCAGTACTTC. The chain uses TRBV5-1 and TRBJ2-5; D possibly corresponds to TRBD2 (6 bases). This CDR3 is built from 15 residues. Trimming shortened V by 0 bases and J by 5 bases, and 14 bases separated the two germline ends. Germline V gives CDR1 SGHRS, CDR2 YFSETQ.

A note on this clone: The junction does not match germline at one end; this may be a read error. The chain uses TRBV7-7 and TRBJ2-1, with TRBD1 matching over 7 bases. Per the germline V gene, CDR1 is SSHAT and CDR2 is FNYEAQ (reference sequence). The CDR3 is made up of 15 amino acids. The CDR3 spells CASSLALGGKDEQFF. The CDR3 coding sequence is TGTGCTAGCAGCTTAGCTCTAGGGGGCAAGGATGAGCAGTTCTTC.

The chain uses TRBV5-6 and TRBJ1-1; the match to TRBD1 covers 8 bases. The CDR3 is made up of 15 amino acids. Germline CDR1 is SGHDT and CDR2 is YYEEEE. Germline trimming cut 2 bases from V and 1 base from J; bases unmatched to any gene: 4. The CDR3 loop reads CASSLTGTGNTEAFF. CDR3 DNA sequence: TGTGCCAGCAGCTTAACCGGGACAGGGAACACTGAAGCTTTCTTT.

V gene TRBV7-5 combines with J gene TRBJ2-1; the table calls TRBD2, which could not be checked here. TRBV7-5 is marked as a pseudogene. There are 14 residues in the CDR3. DNA for the CDR3: TGTGCCAGAAGCCAGGGACTAGCGAGGTATGAGCAGTTCTTC. Translating it yields CARSQGLARYEQFF.

There are a few counts of this clone. The chain couples TRBV15 to TRBJ2-5; D call uncertain. The end of the DNA aligns better with TRBJ2-7, so the J call may be wrong. Germline CDR1 reads LNHNV; CDR2 reads YYDKDF (reference sequence). CDR3 size: 16 residues. CDR3 region: CATSRDEMGLSYEQYF. The CDR3 DNA is TGTGCCACCAGCAGAGATGAGATGGGCCTCTCCTACGAGCAGTACTTC.

The J gene is TRBJ2-7, the V gene TRBV9; 7 bases map to TRBD2. Germline CDR1 is SGDLS and CDR2 is YYNGEE. This CDR3 spans 14 amino acids. Trimming cost V 0 bases and J 5 bases; bases outside gene matches: 5. The CDR3 coding sequence is TGTGCCAGCAGCGTAGAGGTGGGAGGGGACGAGCAGTACTTC. Protein product: CASSVEVGGDEQYF.

The chain is built from TRBV19 and TRBJ2-5; TRBD2 matches 14 bases. V dropped 3 bases and J dropped 7; count of bases not matched to a gene: 4. CDR1 LNHDA and CDR2 SQIVND come from the germline V gene (reference sequence). CDR3 length equals 15 residues. CDR3 in DNA: TGTGCCAGTAGTATGGGACTAGCGGGAGAGGGGACCCAGTACTTC. Its translation is CASSMGLAGEGTQYF.

The chain carries TRBV5-8 and TRBJ2-7; D is possibly TRBD2 (5 bases). V dropped 2 bases and J dropped 0 bases, with 9 bases sitting between them. CDR3 length equals 14 residues. Germline assignment: CDR1 SGHTS and CDR2 YDEGEE. CDR3 sequence reads: CASSLTGYSYEQYF. CDR3 DNA: TGTGCCAGCAGCTTAACGGGGTACTCCTACGAGCAGTACTTC.

V usage is TRBV13 and J usage is TRBJ2-7; D remains ambiguous. V was cut by 4 bases and J by 5 bases, with 18 bases left in between. This CDR3 spans 15 amino acids. The V gene's germline CDR1 is PRHDT and CDR2 FYEKMQ (reference sequence). The CDR3 sequence: CASSSTQRLVDEQYF. The CDR3 DNA follows: TGTGCCAGCAGCTCGACCCAGAGGCTTGTCGACGAGCAGTACTTC.

With respect to this clone: Distinct nucleotide sequences in the sample also encode this CDR3. The gene calls are TRBV28 and TRBJ1-1, with unresolved D. This CDR3 is built from 13 residues. Germline assignment: CDR1 MDHEN and CDR2 SYDVKM. V gave up 3 bases and J gave up 1 base, with 6 bases separating them. Written as DNA, the CDR3 is TGTGCCAGCAGTTTCCCGGGGAACACTGAAGCTTTCTTT. Its translation is CASSFPGNTEAFF.

This clone came up once. The gene calls are TRBV5-8 and TRBJ1-1, with D unresolved. Germline V gene data show CDR1 as SGHTS and CDR2 as YDEGEE. The CDR3 is 15 amino acids. V lost 4 bases, J lost 4 bases, and 17 bases lay in between. CDR3 DNA sequence: TGTGCCAGCAGCGCCCAGATCGGGTTCGGCACTGAAGCTTTCTTT. Protein sequence: CASSAQIGFGTEAFF.

This clone was seen only once. The J gene is TRBJ1-2, the V gene TRBV7-9; TRBD1 agrees at 7 bases. The CDR3 is made up of 13 amino acids. Germline lookup yields CDR1 SEHNR and CDR2 FQNEAQ (reference sequence). V dropped 6 bases and J dropped 6; count of bases not matched to a gene: 7. The CDR3 DNA reads as TGTGCCAGCAGTTATACAGGGGTGGATGGCTACACCTTC. Translation: CASSYTGVDGYTF. Drawing the rest from reference TRBV7-9 and TRBJ1-2, the complete variable domain is DTGVSQNPRHKITKRGQNVTFRCDPISEHNRLYWYRQTLGQGPEFLTYFQNEAQLEKSRLLSDRFSAERPKGSFSTLEIQRTEQGDSAMYLCASSYTGVDGYTFGSGTRLTVV.

In its sample, this clone was seen a few times. The chain uses TRBV7-2 and TRBJ2-4, with TRBD1 matching over 9 bases. This CDR3 contains 13 residues. V dropped 1 base and J dropped 14; count of bases not matched to a gene: 6. Per germline, CDR1 SGHTA and CDR2 FQGNSA. CDR3 DNA: TGTGCCAGCAGCTTAGATCCCCGGGACAGGGAGTACTTC. Its protein is CASSLDPRDREYF.

This clone was found a few times. V usage is TRBV7-2 and J usage is TRBJ2-7, with D possibly matching TRBD2 (7 bases). Between the trimmed V and J ends, which lost 5 bases and 2 bases, there was a span of 16 bases. The CDR3 loop spans 15 amino acids. Germline lookup yields CDR1 SGHTA and CDR2 FQGNSA. The DNA for the CDR3 is TGTGCCAGCAGCCAGACCCGGGGGGCCACCTACGAGCAGTACTTC. It yields the protein CASSQTRGATYEQYF.

The chain is built from TRBV5-4 and TRBJ2-2, with D tentatively TRBD1 (6 bases). Trimming took off 4 bases at V and 2 bases at J, with 18 bases between the two ends. There are 17 residues in the CDR3. Germline V lookup: CDR1 SGHNT, CDR2 YYREEE (reference sequence). CDR3 DNA: TGTGCCAGCAGCGGAAAAGGACAGCCAAGTAACACCGGGGAGCTGTTTTTT. Its protein product is CASSGKGQPSNTGELFF.

This clone has a single count. The chain couples TRBV5-1 to TRBJ1-2; 9 bases are a match to TRBD1. This CDR3 region has 15 residues. In germline, CDR1 is SGHRS, CDR2 YFSETQ. J gave up 6 bases and V 2 bases, and 8 bases lay outside the gene matches. CDR3 protein: CASSFTTGQGNGYTF. The DNA for the CDR3 is TGCGCCAGCAGCTTTACGACGGGACAGGGCAATGGCTACACCTTC.